This TCR beta chain derives from a study of cytomegalovirus exposure and HLA in healthy donors. Study conclusions and caveats: As immune exposure information, only CMV serostatus was available. Most TCR sequences were seen very rarely across donors, but some public TCRs occurred in many.

Worth noting for this clone: Its antigen remains unidentified.

The PCR was carried out with 60 Vbeta primers and 13 Jbeta primers. In the original processing: A later analysis tallied 80 million to 100 million unique TCR beta chains, 10 million to 12 million of them shared. Repertoires were generated with immunoSEQ multiplex PCR, while TCRdb's copy carries only in-frame clones and drops some. V, J and clone size derive from that table, while D and trimming were established from the DNA sequence. Among 150,000 to 200,000 clones, around 75% were seen once, and the ten largest hold 5% to 6%. The specimen sequenced was PBMCs. The TCR was taken from a young woman in good health and CMV-seropositive.

CDR3 amino acids: CASRGSGENEQFF. The CDR3 region has the DNA TGTGCCAGCAGAGGTAGCGGGGAGAATGAGCAGTTCTTC. The V and J genes are TRBV25-1 and TRBJ2-1; TRBD2 matches at 8 bases. Per germline, CDR1 MGHDK and CDR2 SYGVNS. This CDR3 comprises 13 residues. Trimming cost V 6 bases and J 7 bases; bases outside gene matches: 5.